This record looks at one T cell receptor (beta chain) sequence and its context. This record comes from a study of blood T cell repertoires in COVID-19. About the study: T cells, B-cell-depleted T cells, or PBMCs supplied cDNA or gDNA.

This CDR3 has 15 amino acids. Germline CDR1 LNHDA, CDR2 SQIVND (reference sequence). The ends were cut back, 4 bases at V and 2 bases at J, with 12 bases in the middle. Source study methods: Counts of nucleated cells, estimated from reference gene primer amplification, were obtained. Repertoires were generated with immunoSEQ multiplex PCR, while TCRdb's copy carries only in-frame clones and drops some. Clone size and V and J calls were adopted from that table, with D and trimming inferred from the DNA. The table includes roughly 100,000 clones, approximately 92% detected once. This TCR was recovered from a woman older than 75 with acute or convalescent COVID-19. The chain joins TRBV19 to TRBJ2-1, with D tentatively TRBD1 (5 bases). Specimen: peripheral blood. The CDR3 reads CASSTQGYPYNEQFF. CDR3 DNA: TGTGCCAGTAGTACCCAGGGCTACCCCTACAATGAGCAGTTCTTC.